The present entry profiles one T cell receptor (beta chain) with its context. Per germline, CDR1 LNHDA and CDR2 SQIVND (reference sequence). The CDR3 loop spans 11 amino acids. Trimming stripped 10 bases from V and 6 bases from J, with 12 bases between. This record belongs to a study of OX40 agonist ivuxolimab in advanced cancers. Repertoires were generated with immunoSEQ multiplex PCR, while TCRdb's copy carries only in-frame clones and drops some. The sample records approximately 82,000 clones, 85% to 90% being singletons. Here the sequenced sample was CD4+ or CD8+ T cells sorted from blood, taken in a trial of the OX40 agonist ivuxolimab. The TCR originated in an adult with an advanced solid tumor such as melanoma, head and neck, liver or kidney cancer. J is TRBJ1-2 and V is TRBV19, with D tentatively TRBD1 (5 bases). CDR3: CATTQGNGYTF. Here the CDR3 DNA reads TGTGCCACTACCCAGGGTAATGGCTACACCTTC.